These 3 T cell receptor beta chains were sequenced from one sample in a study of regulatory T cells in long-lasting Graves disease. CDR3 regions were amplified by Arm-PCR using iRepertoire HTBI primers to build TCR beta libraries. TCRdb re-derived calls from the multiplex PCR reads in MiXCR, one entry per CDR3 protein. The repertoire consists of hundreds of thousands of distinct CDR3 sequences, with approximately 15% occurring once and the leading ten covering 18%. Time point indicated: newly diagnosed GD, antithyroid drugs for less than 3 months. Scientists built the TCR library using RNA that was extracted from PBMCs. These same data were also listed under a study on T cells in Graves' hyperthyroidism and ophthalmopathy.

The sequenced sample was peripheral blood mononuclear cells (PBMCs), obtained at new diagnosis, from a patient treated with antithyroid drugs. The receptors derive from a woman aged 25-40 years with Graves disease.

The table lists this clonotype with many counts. CDR3 sequence reads: CASVSGTNTGELFF. The CDR3 DNA reads TGTGCCAGCGTGAGCGGGACGAACACCGGGGAGCTGTTTTTT. This rearrangement joins TRBV27 to TRBJ2-2; TRBD2 aligns across 7 bases. The CDR3 has 14 residues. The germline V gene has CDR1 MNHEY and CDR2 SMNVEV (reference sequence). J gave up 0 bases and V 8 bases, and 3 bases lay outside the gene matches.

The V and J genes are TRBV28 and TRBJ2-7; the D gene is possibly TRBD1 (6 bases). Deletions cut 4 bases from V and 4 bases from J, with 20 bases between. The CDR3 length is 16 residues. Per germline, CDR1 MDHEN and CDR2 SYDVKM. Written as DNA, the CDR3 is TGTGCCAGCAGTTCCTATTTGAGGGGGAGTAGGTACGAGCAGTACTTC. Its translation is CASSSYLRGSRYEQYF.

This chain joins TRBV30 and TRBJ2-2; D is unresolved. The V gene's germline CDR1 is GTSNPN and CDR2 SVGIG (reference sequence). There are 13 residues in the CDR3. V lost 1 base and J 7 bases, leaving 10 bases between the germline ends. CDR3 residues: CAWSEERLGELFF. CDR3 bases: TGTGCCTGGAGTGAAGAAAGGCTCGGGGAGCTGTTTTTT.